The rows below give T cell receptor beta chains drawn from one sample of a study of shared clonotypes between healthy human individuals. TCRdb's table, derived via immunoSEQ multiplex PCR, lists solely in-frame clones and lacks some. The repertoire consists of fewer than 2.5 million clones, with under 95% occurring once and the leading ten covering around 0.4%. The sequenced sample consisted of naive CD4+ T cells from PBMCs. Receptors were obtained from a man younger than 35 in good health. Some clones in this sample may be carry-over from other donors' samples. Both conserved end residues are part of each CDR3.

v_gene: TRBV7-2; j_gene: TRBJ2-1; CDR3aa: CASILLSYNEQFF
v_gene: TRBV11-2; j_gene: TRBJ2-7; CDR3aa: CASSFIAGSYEQYF
v_gene: TRBV6-1; j_gene: TRBJ1-5; CDR3aa: CASSVGLEQPQHF
v_gene: TRBV21-1; j_gene: TRBJ2-3; CDR3aa: CASSKSDRGTPRSTDTQYF
v_gene: TRBV5-4; j_gene: TRBJ2-2; CDR3aa: CASSLEPTGELFF
v_gene: TRBV29-1; j_gene: TRBJ1-1; CDR3aa: CSVGGFPLLEAFF
v_gene: TRBV6-1; j_gene: TRBJ2-4; CDR3aa: CASSGRDRRKNIQYF
v_gene: TRBV7-9; j_gene: TRBJ1-1; CDR3aa: CASSPRTGNTEAFF
v_gene: TRBV7-7; j_gene: TRBJ1-3; CDR3aa: CASSLVLDRVSDTIYF
v_gene: TRBV2; j_gene: TRBJ1-1; CDR3aa: CASSEQATNTEAFF
v_gene: TRBV19; j_gene: TRBJ2-1; CDR3aa: CARDFYFYNEQFF
v_gene: TRBV18; j_gene: TRBJ1-4; CDR3aa: CASSPSPEEKLFF
v_gene: TRBV5-1; j_gene: TRBJ2-1; CDR3aa: CASSQPGQGTRNEQFF
v_gene: TRBV5-1; j_gene: TRBJ1-2; CDR3aa: CASRKEDGNYGYTF
v_gene: TRBV5-1; j_gene: TRBJ2-7; CDR3aa: CASSLGGLALAYEQYF
v_gene: TRBV7-8; j_gene: TRBJ1-5; CDR3aa: CASSPGRKEPNQPQHF
v_gene: TRBV28; j_gene: TRBJ2-7; CDR3aa: CASGLSVGEQYF
v_gene: TRBV9; j_gene: TRBJ2-1; CDR3aa: CASSANPPIGRGLDNEQFF
v_gene: TRBV19; j_gene: TRBJ1-1; CDR3aa: CASSIGQTRAEAFF
v_gene: TRBV7-2; j_gene: TRBJ2-3; CDR3aa: CASSLTSGRPDTQYF
v_gene: TRBV7-9; j_gene: TRBJ2-7; CDR3aa: CASSLVVAGALEQYF
v_gene: TRBV21-1; j_gene: TRBJ2-7; CDR3aa: CASSLLQRPYTPYEQYF
v_gene: TRBV27; j_gene: TRBJ2-4; CDR3aa: CASSTWEGKVNIQYF
v_gene: TRBV5-4; j_gene: TRBJ1-5; CDR3aa: CASSLVGGDQPQHF